This T cell receptor beta chain was recovered during a study of blood T cell repertoires in COVID-19. The overall study: Collection of acute and convalescent COVID-19 samples took place in the United States, Italy and Spain. T cells, B-cell-depleted T cells, or PBMCs provided the cDNA or gDNA that served as material.

Authors' data handling: Estimated nucleated cell counts came from reference gene primer amplification. The repertoire was sequenced with immunoSEQ multiplex PCR; TCRdb's copy has only in-frame clones and lacks some. That table furnishes V, J and clone size, whereas the DNA furnished D and trimming. Among fewer than 200,000 clones listed, 76% were seen once. Germline CDR1 and CDR2: SGHNT and YYREEE (reference sequence). V was pared by 0 bases and J by 5 bases, with 13 bases of the junction left unmatched. The CDR3 totals 17 residues. The clonotype was recovered from an elderly woman with acute or convalescent COVID-19. V gene TRBV5-4 combines with J gene TRBJ1-2; 7 bases align to TRBD1. The source material was peripheral blood. The CDR3 protein is CASSLEDQTGKGYGYTF. As DNA, the CDR3 is TGTGCCAGCAGCTTGGAAGATCAGACAGGGAAGGGATATGGCTACACCTTC.